Shown below are 30 T cell receptor beta chains from a single sample sequenced in a study of T cells after somatic rescue of genetic block. Data came from immunoSEQ multiplex PCR; TCRdb stores just in-frame clones and leaves some out. The sample has around 64,000 clones; about 91% are singletons. Source material: peripheral blood mononuclear cells (PBMCs). Receptors originate from a man in his forties.

The chain has TRBV30 and TRBJ2-3; the D is unclear. The V gene lost 4 bases and the J gene lost 2 bases, with 13 bases spanning the gap. CDR3 length: 14 amino acids. Germline V gene sequence: CDR1 GTSNPN, CDR2 SVGIG (reference sequence). CDR3 bases: TGTGCCTGGATCCCCAGCGTATACACAGATACGCAGTATTTT. Its translation: CAWIPSVYTDTQYF.

The chain has TRBV15 and TRBJ2-7; 9 positions agree with TRBD1. This CDR3 has 14 amino acids. Germline V gene sequence: CDR1 LNHNV, CDR2 YYDKDF (reference sequence). J gave up 2 bases and V 4 bases, and 3 bases lay outside the gene matches. The CDR3 DNA follows: TGTGCCACCAGCACAAGACAGGGGGCCTACGAGCAGTACTTC. Translating it yields CATSTRQGAYEQYF.

The gene calls are TRBV5-5 and TRBJ1-1; 7 nucleotides line up with TRBD1. In germline, CDR1 is SGHKS, CDR2 YYEKEE (reference sequence). The length of the CDR3 is 15 residues. After removal of 0 bases from V and 6 bases from J, the junction contained 8 bases not matched to a gene. CDR3 sequence (DNA): TGTGCCAGCAGCTTGGGGCCGGGACAGCTAGCTGAAGCTTTCTTT. Encoded protein: CASSLGPGQLAEAFF.

The genes are TRBV4-1 and TRBJ2-1, with TRBD2 matching over 9 bases. Per germline, CDR1 MGHRA and CDR2 YSYEKL. After removal of 1 base from V and 6 bases from J, the junction contained 7 bases not matched to a gene. The CDR3 has 16 amino acids. DNA of the CDR3: TGCGCCAGCAGCCAAGGGGGACTAGCAAGAGCCAATGAGCAGTTCTTC. Its translation is CASSQGGLARANEQFF.

This chain connects TRBV18 to TRBJ2-5; TRBD1 matches 10 bases. The CDR3 is made up of 15 amino acids. Germline CDR1 is KGHSH and CDR2 is LQKENI. V trimming: 3 bases; J trimming: 1 base; junction bases outside the gene matches: 2. CDR3 region: CASSPGTGAQETQYF. CDR3 bases: TGTGCCAGCTCACCCGGGACAGGGGCCCAAGAGACCCAGTACTTC.

The chain is built from TRBV4-3 and TRBJ2-4; 9 nucleotides match TRBD2. Germline loops: CDR1 LGHNA, CDR2 YSLEER. J lost 0 bases, V lost 1 base, and 4 bases had no gene match. The CDR3 runs 17 residues. The CDR3, as DNA: TGCGCCAGCAGCCAAGCGAAACTAGCGGGAGCCAAAAACATTCAGTACTTC. Encoded protein: CASSQAKLAGAKNIQYF.

The V gene is TRBV28, the J gene TRBJ2-3; tentatively, D is TRBD1 (6 bases). Trimming pared 6 bases from V and 1 base from J, leaving 14 bases between. CDR1 and CDR2 (germline): MDHEN, SYDVKM. The CDR3 totals 15 residues. The CDR3 DNA reads as TGTGCCAGCAGGGGAACAGGGAGTGGCACAGATACGCAGTATTTT. Protein product: CASRGTGSGTDTQYF.

The chain joins TRBV7-6 to TRBJ1-2, with TRBD1 identical over 8 bases. CDR1 is SGHVS and CDR2 is FNYEAQ in the germline V gene. Unmatched junction bases numbered 2, after V lost 0 bases and J lost 2 bases. The CDR3 spans 15 residues. The CDR3 nucleotides read TGTGCCAGCAGCTTAGCTGGACAGGGAAACTATGGCTACACCTTC. Protein sequence: CASSLAGQGNYGYTF. The full variable domain, with the rest looked up from reference TRBV7-6 and TRBJ1-2, is GAGVSQSPRYKVTKRGQDVALRCDPISGHVSLYWYRQALGQGPEFLTYFNYEAQQDKSGLPNDRFSAERPEGSISTLTIQRTEQRDSAMYRCASSLAGQGNYGYTFGSGTRLTVV.

This chain links TRBV5-4 with TRBJ1-1; D possibly corresponds to TRBD1 (6 bases). There are 12 residues in the CDR3. Germline values: CDR1 SGHNT, CDR2 YYREEE (reference sequence). Trimming removed 2 bases at V and 5 bases at J, with 7 bases between. This chain's CDR3 is CASSLQGTEAFF. The DNA of the CDR3 is TGTGCCAGCAGCTTACAGGGTACTGAAGCTTTCTTT.

The CDR3 sequence: CASRLRDDTGELFF. CDR3 sequence (DNA): TGTGCCAGCAGACTCAGGGACGACACCGGGGAGCTGTTTTTT. V is TRBV7-9 and J is TRBJ2-2; D possibly matches TRBD1 or TRBD2 (5 bases each). Trimming left V 6 bases short and J 3 bases short, with 11 bases between. Germline loops: CDR1 SEHNR, CDR2 FQNEAQ (reference sequence). This CDR3 has 14 amino acids.

The gene calls are TRBV18 and TRBJ2-1, with D hard to call. Per germline, CDR1 KGHSH and CDR2 LQKENI. The CDR3 covers 16 residues. Between the trimmed V and J ends, which lost 3 bases and 0 bases, there was a span of 12 bases. The CDR3 here is CASSPVGSSSYNEQFF. CDR3 DNA: TGTGCCAGCTCACCCGTGGGTTCGAGCTCCTACAATGAGCAGTTCTTC.

The chain recombines TRBV30 with TRBJ1-6; D remains ambiguous. CDR3 length: 14 amino acids. The V gene's germline CDR1 is GTSNPN and CDR2 SVGIG (reference sequence). Trimming shortened V by 0 bases and J by 5 bases, and 8 bases separated the two germline ends. The CDR3 loop reads CAWSVNSHNSPLHF. CDR3 sequence (DNA): TGTGCCTGGAGTGTAAACAGCCATAATTCACCCCTCCACTTT.

The chain employs TRBV6-1 and TRBJ1-5, with D unclear. Germline V CDR1 and CDR2: MNHNS, SASEGT. The CDR3 sequence is 15 residues long. Trimming removed 5 bases at V and 2 bases at J, with 13 bases between. The CDR3 region has the DNA TGTGCCAGCAGTACCCTACAACCGGGCAATCAGCCCCAGCATTTT. Translating gives CASSTLQPGNQPQHF.

The J gene is TRBJ2-5, the V gene TRBV27; possible D gene TRBD1, 7 bases. CDR1 MNHEY and CDR2 SMNVEV come from the germline V gene (reference sequence). Trimming shortened V by 6 bases and J by 11 bases, and 19 bases separated the two germline ends. The CDR3 is made up of 13 amino acids. The CDR3 spells CASSLGARGEQYF. Here the CDR3 DNA reads TGTGCCAGCAGCCTGGGCGCCAGGGGGGAGCAGTACTTC.

This clone has only a few counts. The chain joins TRBV7-3 to TRBJ2-1; TRBD1 aligns across 9 bases. This CDR3 spans 15 amino acids. Germline CDR1 is SGHTA and CDR2 is FQGTGA. Trimming took 5 bases from V and 1 from J; bases not matched to a gene: 3. CDR3 loop: CASSQDRGSYNEQFF. In nucleotides, the CDR3 is TGTGCCAGCAGCCAGGACAGGGGATCCTACAATGAGCAGTTCTTC. Variable domain in full (rest from reference TRBV7-3 and TRBJ2-1): GAGVSQTPSNKVTEKGKYVELRCDPISGHTALYWYRQSLGQGPEFLIYFQGTGAADDSGLPNDRFFAVRPEGSVSTLKIQRTERGDSAVYLCASSQDRGSYNEQFFGPGTRLTVL.

The J gene is TRBJ1-4, the V gene TRBV4-3, with 11 bases aligning to TRBD1. CDR3 length: 20 amino acids. Germline CDR1 is LGHNA and CDR2 is YSLEER. The junction had 20 bases not matched to a gene; V was cut back by 5 bases and J by 6 bases. In DNA, the CDR3 is TGCGCCAGCAGCACCGCACGAACTAGGACAGGGGGCGAAACCGATGAAAAACTGTTTTTT. It translates to CASSTARTRTGGETDEKLFF.

The chain links TRBV30 to TRBJ2-3; D is possibly TRBD2 (5 bases). Germline values: CDR1 GTSNPN, CDR2 SVGIG (reference sequence). The CDR3 consists of 20 residues. V lost 3 bases to trimming and J lost 0 bases, with 28 bases between them. The CDR3 is CAWRGGSSEARPSSTDTQYF. Written as DNA, the CDR3 is TGTGCCTGGAGGGGCGGGTCCAGCGAAGCCCGTCCATCTAGCACAGATACGCAGTATTTT.

This clone has a handful of counts. The chain is built from TRBV28 and TRBJ2-5; D is perhaps TRBD1 or TRBD2 (6 bases each). V was shortened by 5 bases and J by 4 bases, with 20 bases between the two germline ends. This CDR3 has 16 residues. Germline lookup yields CDR1 MDHEN and CDR2 SYDVKM. Here the CDR3 reads CASSIQQGGGRETQYF. The CDR3 region has the DNA TGTGCCAGCAGTATCCAACAGGGAGGCGGTCGAGAGACCCAGTACTTC.

V gene TRBV27 combines with J gene TRBJ2-5, with D uncertain. The CDR3 is 15 amino acids. Germline assignment: CDR1 MNHEY and CDR2 SMNVEV (reference sequence). Trimming cost V 4 bases and J 0 bases, with 12 bases left between them. CDR3 sequence: CASSSTHTYQETQYF. The CDR3 DNA reads TGTGCCAGCAGTTCAACCCATACGTACCAAGAGACCCAGTACTTC.

The J gene is TRBJ1-1, the V gene TRBV5-6; the D is unclear. The CDR3 has 14 amino acids. The V gene's germline CDR1 is SGHDT and CDR2 YYEEEE. Trimming took 0 bases from V and 0 from J, leaving 6 bases between them. The CDR3 sequence: CASSLGTMNTEAFF. The CDR3 coding sequence is TGTGCCAGCAGCTTGGGTACTATGAACACTGAAGCTTTCTTT.

This clone was observed once. The V and J genes are TRBV7-3 and TRBJ1-4, with unresolved D. The germline V gene has CDR1 SGHTA and CDR2 FQGTGA. The CDR3 sequence is 13 residues long. Trimming took 2 bases from V and 5 from J, leaving 6 bases between them. The CDR3 sequence is CASSLGPNEKLFF. The CDR3, as DNA: TGTGCCAGCAGCTTAGGTCCGAATGAAAAACTGTTTTTT.

The chain carries TRBV7-2 and TRBJ2-5; 7 positions agree with TRBD2. V shed 1 base, J shed 3 bases, and the junction held 5 bases outside the gene matches. This CDR3 region has 15 residues. Germline V CDR1 and CDR2: SGHTA, FQGNSA. CDR3 protein: CASSLVRGEKETQYF. The CDR3, as DNA: TGTGCCAGCAGCTTAGTCCGGGGGGAAAAAGAGACCCAGTACTTC.

The chain couples TRBV7-9 to TRBJ1-4; 9 positions agree with TRBD1. The J segment lost 0 bases and the V segment lost 5 bases, leaving 13 bases of the junction unmatched. The CDR3 has 19 amino acids. Per germline, CDR1 SEHNR and CDR2 FQNEAQ (reference sequence). CDR3 sequence reads: CASSANSGQGKATNEKLFF. For the CDR3, the DNA is TGTGCCAGCAGCGCAAATTCGGGACAGGGAAAGGCAACTAATGAAAAACTGTTTTTT.

This clone was counted once. The V gene is TRBV2, the J gene TRBJ1-1; D not resolved. V lost 7 bases and J 4 bases, leaving 16 bases between the germline ends. CDR1 and CDR2 (germline): SNHLY, FYNNEI. There are 14 residues in the CDR3. The CDR3 region has the DNA TGTGCCAGCACCCTCGGAGCCCTAGGCACTGAAGCTTTCTTT. It is translated as CASTLGALGTEAFF.

The V call is TRBV18, the J call TRBJ2-7, with 9 bases lining up with TRBD1. The CDR3 totals 14 residues. Germline lookup yields CDR1 KGHSH and CDR2 LQKENI. With V trimmed by 6 bases and J by 3 bases, 6 bases remained unmatched. The DNA of the CDR3 is TGTGCCAGCTCGCGGACAGGGGCGAGCTACGAGCAGTACTTC. Translated, it gives CASSRTGASYEQYF. Full variable domain (missing parts from reference TRBV18 and TRBJ2-7): NAGVMQNPRHLVRRRGQEARLRCSPMKGHSHVYWYRQLPEEGLKFMVYLQKENIIDESGMPKERFSAEFPKEGPSILRIQQVVRGDSAAYFCASSRTGASYEQYFGPGTRLTVT.

This clone has just one count. The CDR3, as DNA: TGTGCCACCAGCAGAGGTGTGAACACTGAAGCTTTCTTT. Amino acid sequence: CATSRGVNTEAFF. The chain joins TRBV15 to TRBJ1-1; unclear D gene. The length of the CDR3 is 13 residues. Germline V gene lookup returns CDR1 LNHNV and CDR2 YYDKDF (reference sequence). V shed 1 base and J shed 0 bases, with 3 bases lying between them. The variable domain in full, with the rest retrieved from reference TRBV15 and TRBJ1-1, is DAMVIQNPRYQVTQFGKPVTLSCSQTLNHNVMYWYQQKSSQAPKLLFHYYDKDFNNEADTPDNFQSRRPNTSFCFLDIRSPGLGDTAMYLCATSRGVNTEAFFGQGTRLTVV.

The chain combines TRBV5-1 with TRBJ2-5; D gene unclear. Germline V gives CDR1 SGHRS, CDR2 YFSETQ. The V and J ends lost 2 bases and 4 bases respectively, with 6 bases between them. The CDR3 consists of 12 residues. The CDR3 sequence is CASSLGIETQYF. In nucleotides, the CDR3 is TGCGCCAGCAGCTTAGGGATAGAGACCCAGTACTTC.

The chain carries TRBV6-1 and TRBJ2-3; 10 bases align to TRBD2. Germline trimming cut 0 bases from V and 4 bases from J; bases unmatched to any gene: 1. The CDR3 runs 15 residues. Germline CDR1 MNHNS, CDR2 SASEGT. The CDR3 protein is CASSEALAGADTQYF. The CDR3 nucleotides are TGTGCCAGCAGTGAAGCGCTAGCGGGAGCAGATACGCAGTATTTT.

The rearrangement joins TRBV28 to TRBJ2-3; D is unclear. The CDR3 is 13 amino acids. V was trimmed by 4 bases and J by 2 bases, leaving 7 bases between them. Germline V gene sequence: CDR1 MDHEN, CDR2 SYDVKM. DNA for the CDR3: TGTGCCAGCAGTTCCCCACCCACAGATACGCAGTATTTT. It yields the protein CASSSPPTDTQYF.

The V gene is TRBV5-5, the J gene TRBJ2-3; 7 positions agree with TRBD2. J gave up 5 bases and V 2 bases, and 11 bases lay outside the gene matches. CDR1 SGHKS and CDR2 YYEKEE come from the germline V gene (reference sequence). The CDR3 is made up of 16 amino acids. The DNA for the CDR3 is TGTGCCAGCAGCTTCATCCCTTCTAGCGGTAGAGATACGCAGTATTTT. This gives the protein CASSFIPSSGRDTQYF.